The T cell receptor (beta chain) described here comes from a study of control samples from healthy donors and cancer patients. Measured with immunoSEQ multiplex PCR; TCRdb has only the in-frame clones, and not every one. Seen here are approximately 49,000 clones, about 86% observed once, and the top ten hold roughly 2.8%. The V gene lost 4 bases and the J gene lost 7 bases, with 13 bases spanning the gap. The germline V gene has CDR1 MDHEN and CDR2 SYDVKM. CDR3 length: 13 residues. This receptor was obtained from a woman in her 50s with lung cancer. The chain links TRBV28 to TRBJ2-5; perhaps D is TRBD1 or TRBD2 (6 bases each). What was sequenced was PBMCs. For the CDR3, the DNA is TGTGCCAGCAGTTCCGGGGGCCTCGGGACCCAGTACTTC. Its protein is CASSSGGLGTQYF.